Listed below are T cell receptor beta chains from one sample, sequenced in a study of blood T cell repertoires in COVID-19. Using immunoSEQ multiplex PCR, the repertoire was profiled, and TCRdb retains in-frame clones only, with some absent. The data contain 470,000 or so clones, roughly 85% of them singletons. Sequences were obtained from PBMCs or T cells enriched from blood (not recorded which). Source of these receptors: a woman aged 18-30 years with acute COVID-19. The CDR3 runs from the conserved cysteine through the conserved F or W. D genes are given only for firm matches. Where a row states a size, it is once, few, many or the class of an expanded clone; other rows omit it.

j_gene,v_gene,d_gene,abundance,CDR3aa,CDR3nt
TRBJ2-1,TRBV4-3,TRBD2,.,CASSQELGGRGEQFF,TGCGCCAGCAGCCAAGAATTGGGCGGGAGGGGCGAGCAGTTCTTC
TRBJ2-7,TRBV28,TRBD1,.,CASRQGGLYEQYF,TGTGCCAGTAGACAGGGGGGCCTCTACGAGCAGTACTTC
TRBJ2-1,TRBV19,TRBD2,.,CASTGLSGGNNEQFF,TGTGCCAGTACAGGCCTTAGCGGGGGAAACAATGAGCAGTTCTTC
TRBJ2-3,TRBV4-2,TRBD2,.,CASSQAEGGTDTQYF,TGTGCCAGCAGCCAAGCGGAGGGAGGGACAGATACGCAGTATTTT
TRBJ2-3,TRBV2,TRBD2,.,CASSDGSGGTQYF,TGTGCCAGCAGTGACGGAAGCGGGGGGACGCAGTATTTT
TRBJ1-5,TRBV7-9,.,.,CASSLAGTSQGSNQPQHF,TGTGCCAGCAGCTTAGCGGGCACCTCTCAGGGAAGCAATCAGCCCCAGCATTTT
TRBJ2-5,TRBV11-3,TRBD2,once,CASNLAGEETQYF,TGTGCCAGCAACCTAGCGGGAGAAGAGACCCAGTACTTC
TRBJ2-3,TRBV6-1,TRBD2,.,CASSEGTSGDFNTQYF,TGTGCCAGCAGTGAAGGGACTAGCGGGGACTTTAATACGCAGTATTTT
TRBJ1-5,TRBV19,TRBD1,.,CASIRDRGGLNQPQHF,TGTGCCAGTATACGGGACAGAGGGGGCCTTAATCAGCCCCAGCATTTT
TRBJ2-7,TRBV7-8,TRBD1,.,CASSVRRDRGSYEQYF,TGTGCCAGCAGCGTTCGCCGGGACAGGGGTTCCTACGAGCAGTACTTC
TRBJ2-6,TRBV27,.,.,CASSSGISGANVLTF,TGTGCCAGCAGTTCCGGGATTTCTGGGGCCAACGTCCTGACTTTC
TRBJ1-1,TRBV5-5,.,.,CASTIGRDGANTEAFF,TGTGCCAGCACAATTGGGCGGGACGGGGCGAACACTGAAGCTTTCTTT
TRBJ2-1,TRBV30,.,once,CAWSSQGNEQFF,TGTGCCTGGAGTTCCCAGGGCAATGAGCAGTTCTTC